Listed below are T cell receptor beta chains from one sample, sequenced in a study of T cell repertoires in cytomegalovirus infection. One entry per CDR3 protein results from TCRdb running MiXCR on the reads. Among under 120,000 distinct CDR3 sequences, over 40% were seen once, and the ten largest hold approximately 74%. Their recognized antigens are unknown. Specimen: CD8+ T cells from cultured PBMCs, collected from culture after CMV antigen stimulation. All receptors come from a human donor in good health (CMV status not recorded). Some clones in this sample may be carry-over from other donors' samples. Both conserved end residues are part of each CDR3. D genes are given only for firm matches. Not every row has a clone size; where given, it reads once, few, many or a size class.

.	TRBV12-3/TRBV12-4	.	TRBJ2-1	CASSLGLVNEQFF	TGTGCCAGCAGTCTGGGTCTAGTGAATGAGCAGTTCTTC
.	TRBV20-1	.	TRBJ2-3	CSARDGGNTDTQYF	TGCAGTGCTAGAGATGGTGGAAACACAGATACGCAGTATTTT
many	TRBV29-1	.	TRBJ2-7	CSVDTPGTPYEQYF	TGCAGCGTTGATACCCCCGGGACCCCCTACGAGCAGTACTTC
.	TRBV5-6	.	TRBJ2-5	CASSPMDQETQYF	TGTGCCAGCAGCCCAATGGACCAAGAGACCCAGTACTTC
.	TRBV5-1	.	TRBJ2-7	CASSHGGDEQYF	TGCGCCAGCAGCCACGGAGGGGACGAGCAGTACTTC
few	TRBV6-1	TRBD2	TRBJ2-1	CASTLAGPYNEQFF	TGTGCCAGCACTCTAGCGGGGCCCTACAATGAGCAGTTCTTC
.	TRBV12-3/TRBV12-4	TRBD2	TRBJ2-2	CASSSIAGLLNTGELFF	TGTGCCAGCAGTTCAATAGCGGGTCTTTTGAACACCGGGGAGCTGTTTTTT
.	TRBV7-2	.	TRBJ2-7	CASSRWGAPNYEQYF	TGTGCCAGCAGCCGGTGGGGGGCGCCGAACTACGAGCAGTACTTC
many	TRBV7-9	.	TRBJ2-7	CASSLRPLYEQYF	TGTGCCAGCAGCCTAAGACCCCTCTACGAGCAGTACTTC
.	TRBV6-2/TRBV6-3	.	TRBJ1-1	CASSPVGLATEAFF	TGTGCCAGCAGTCCGGTCGGGTTGGCCACTGAAGCTTTCTTT
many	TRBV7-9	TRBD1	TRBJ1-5	CASSLTGEPNQPQHF	TGTGCCAGCAGCTTAACAGGGGAACCAAATCAGCCCCAGCATTTT
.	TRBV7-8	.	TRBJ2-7	CASSLAGEGPLSEEQYF	TGTGCCAGCAGCTTAGCCGGGGAAGGGCCGCTTTCCGAGGAGCAGTACTTC
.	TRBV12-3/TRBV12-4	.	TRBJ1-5	CASSLRGIGQPQHF	TGTGCCAGCAGTTTACGGGGGATAGGTCAGCCCCAGCATTTT
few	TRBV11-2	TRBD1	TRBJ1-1	CASSLAGTGGTEAFF	TGTGCCAGCAGCTTAGCCGGGACAGGGGGTACTGAAGCTTTCTTT
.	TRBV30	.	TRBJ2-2	CAWKHTGELFF	TGTGCCTGGAAGCACACCGGGGAGCTGTTTTTT
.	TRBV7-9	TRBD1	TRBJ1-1	CASSSGQPNTLAFF	TGTGCCAGCAGCTCGGGACAGCCGAACACTCTAGCTTTCTTT
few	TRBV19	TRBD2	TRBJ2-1	CASSILASGGASEQFF	TGTGCCAGTAGTATATTGGCTAGCGGGGGGGCTAGTGAGCAGTTCTTC
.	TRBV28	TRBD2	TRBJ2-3	CASSLLRGGQDTQYF	TGTGCCAGCAGTTTATTGCGGGGGGGCCAAGATACGCAGTATTTT
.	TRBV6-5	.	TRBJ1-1	CATRGGDPEAFF	TGTGCCACCCGAGGGGGTGACCCTGAAGCTTTCTTT
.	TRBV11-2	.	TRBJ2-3	CASSRVLDITDTQYF	TGTGCCAGCAGCAGGGTTCTAGATATAACAGATACGCAGTATTTT
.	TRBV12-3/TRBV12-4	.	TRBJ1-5	CASTPQGPGQPQHF	TGTGCCAGCACCCCCCAGGGCCCCGGACAGCCCCAGCATTTT
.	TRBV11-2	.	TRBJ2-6	CASSPGDSGANVLTF	TGTGCCAGCAGCCCAGGGGACTCTGGGGCCAACGTCCTGACTTTC
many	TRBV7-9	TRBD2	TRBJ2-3	CASEAQTSGRNTQYF	TGTGCCAGCGAAGCACAGACTAGCGGGAGGAATACGCAGTATTTT
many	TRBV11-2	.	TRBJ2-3	CASSLPWGRGPGTQYF	TGTGCCAGCAGCTTACCCTGGGGCAGGGGCCCTGGTACGCAGTATTTT
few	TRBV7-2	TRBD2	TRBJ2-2	CASSLRRIAGGFYTGELFF	TGTGCCAGCAGCTTAAGAAGAATAGCGGGGGGTTTTTACACCGGGGAGCTGTTTTTT
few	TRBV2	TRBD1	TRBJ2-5	CASSEAQFGTARQETQYF	TGTGCCAGCAGTGAAGCGCAATTCGGGACAGCGCGTCAAGAGACCCAGTACTTC
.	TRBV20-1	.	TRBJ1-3	CSARDGKGHSGNTIYF	TGCAGTGCTAGAGATGGGAAGGGGCACTCTGGAAACACCATATATTTT
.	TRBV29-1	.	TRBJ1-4	CSGVQGIREKLFF	TGCAGCGGGGTGCAGGGGATCCGTGAAAAACTGTTTTTT
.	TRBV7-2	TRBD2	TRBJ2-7	CASSLLGQAGVGEQYF	TGTGCCAGCAGCTTATTGGGTCAGGCGGGGGTTGGCGAGCAGTACTTC
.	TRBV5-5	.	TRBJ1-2	CASSFPVAVARYTF	TGTGCCAGCAGCTTTCCAGTCGCGGTGGCCCGCTACACCTTC